This T cell receptor (beta chain) was documented in a study of blood T cell repertoires in COVID-19. CDR1 SNHLY and CDR2 FYNNEI come from the germline V gene. Between the trimmed V and J ends, which lost 7 bases and 3 bases, there was a span of 12 bases. The CDR3 spans 14 residues. TCRdb's copy holds only in-frame clones and misses some; the assay was immunoSEQ multiplex PCR. The sample has about 370,000 clones; roughly nine tenths are singletons. This chain links TRBV2 with TRBJ1-4; possible D gene TRBD1, 6 bases. The sequence was collected from a woman aged 30 to 39 who had recovered from COVID-19. The specimen sequenced was PBMCs or T cells enriched from blood (not recorded which). The CDR3 loop is CASTLQGPNEKLFF. The DNA for the CDR3 is TGTGCCAGCACCCTACAGGGCCCTAATGAAAAACTGTTTTTT. Full variable domain (rest looked up from reference TRBV2 and TRBJ1-4): EPEVTQTPSHQVTQMGQEVILRCVPISNHLYFYWYRQILGQKVEFLVSFYNNEISEKSEIFDDQFSVERPDGSNFTLKIRSTKLEDSAMYFCASTLQGPNEKLFFGSGTQLSVL.